This T cell receptor beta chain stems from a study of regulatory T cells in long-lasting Graves disease. Study conclusions and caveats: The number of shared public clonotypes was higher in persistent patients (around 2,700) than new patients (just over 950).

Construction of the TCR beta libraries employed iRepertoire HTBI primers in conjunction with Arm-PCR of CDR3 regions. TCRdb passed the multiplex PCR reads through MiXCR, listing each CDR3 protein once. Seen here are fewer than 550,000 distinct CDR3 sequences, about 15% observed once, and the top ten hold roughly 25%. This clonotype showed up many times. Its antigen remains unidentified. The sample's time point: newly diagnosed GD, antithyroid drugs for less than 3 months. PBMC RNA served as the TCR library source. The same sample was also studied in work on T cells in Graves' hyperthyroidism and ophthalmopathy. According to that study: In validation, the model predicted ophthalmopathy. These predictions came a median 6.5 months before onset.

This material consisted of peripheral blood mononuclear cells (PBMCs), taken at new diagnosis, from a patient treated with antithyroid drugs. The TCR originated in a woman aged 35-65 years with Graves disease.

The CDR3 loop is CASSFGSPLHF. As DNA, the CDR3 is TGTGCCAGCAGCTTCGGTTCACCCCTCCACTTT. The chain employs TRBV28 and TRBJ1-6; no firm D call. Germline V CDR1 and CDR2: MDHEN, SYDVKM. The length of the CDR3 is 11 residues. Trimming left V 6 bases short and J 9 bases short, with 6 bases between.